This TCR beta chain originates from a study of breast tumors, draining lymph nodes, adjacent tissues. Broader study findings: Tumor TCR diversity was below lymph nodes but above nontumor tissue. Tumor T cell lymph node origin was a supported hypothesis, not proven. Findings are consistent with lymph node origin and intratumoral expansion of most tumor T cells.

CDR3 size: 14 residues. V was trimmed by 3 bases and J by 8 bases, leaving 16 bases between them. In germline, CDR1 is SEHNR, CDR2 FQNEAQ (reference sequence). TCRdb redid the calling of the multiplex PCR reads with MiXCR, one entry per CDR3 protein. The data contain approximately 190,000 distinct CDR3 sequences, 30% to 40% of them singletons. This clonotype is medium-sized by share. The antigen remains unidentified. Breast cancer patients provided tissue from their axillary draining lymph nodes. What was sequenced was axillary lymph node tissue. V and J are TRBV7-9 and TRBJ1-2; no reliable D call. This receptor was identified in a female donor with breast cancer. Some clones in this sample may be carry-over from other donors' samples. DNA for the CDR3: TGTGCCAGCAGCTTTTATACAGACTTAGGAGGCTACACCTTC. Protein: CASSFYTDLGGYTF.